A selection of T cell receptor beta chains follows, all from one sample in a study of T cell changes during pregnancy in multiple sclerosis. Repertoires were generated with immunoSEQ multiplex PCR, while TCRdb's copy carries only in-frame clones and drops some. The sample gives about 50,000 clones, about 93% of which show up once; 0.2% to 0.3% is in the top ten. This specimen was CD4+ T cells from peripheral blood mononuclear cells, taken in the second trimester of pregnancy. The receptors stem from a female donor with multiple sclerosis, enrolled in a pregnancy study. Each CDR3 is given with its conserved first and last residue. The order of the fields is J gene, D gene, clone size, V gene, CDR3 DNA, CDR3 protein. D genes are given only for firm matches. Size is omitted from some rows. Given values are once, few, many or a class for expanded clones.

J: TRBJ2-5; D: -; size: once; V: TRBV20-1; DNA: TGCAGATCAGGGCAAGAGACCCAGTACTTC; CDR3: CRSGQETQYF
J: TRBJ2-3; D: -; size: -; V: TRBV15; DNA: TGTGCCACCAGCAGAGTGCCGGTCACAGATACGCAGTATTTT; CDR3: CATSRVPVTDTQYF
J: TRBJ2-2; D: TRBD2; size: -; V: TRBV2; DNA: TGTGCCAGCAGTGAACGAGCGGGGACTCCCGGGGAGCTGTTTTTT; CDR3: CASSERAGTPGELFF
J: TRBJ2-5; D: -; size: -; V: TRBV6-1; DNA: TGTGCCAGCAGGCAGGGTCAAGAGACCCAGTACTTC; CDR3: CASRQGQETQYF
J: TRBJ1-6; D: -; size: -; V: TRBV9; DNA: TGTGCCAGCAGCGTAGTTCCCGGACATGGAGCCAGTAATTCACCCCTCCACTTT; CDR3: CASSVVPGHGASNSPLHF
J: TRBJ2-5; D: TRBD1; size: -; V: TRBV7-9; DNA: TGTGCCAGCGACAGGGTTGGAGAGACCCAGTACTTC; CDR3: CASDRVGETQYF
J: TRBJ2-1; D: TRBD1; size: -; V: TRBV11-3; DNA: TGTGCCAGCAGCTTAGGGGCCGGGACAGGGGAGGGTGAGCAGTTCTTC; CDR3: CASSLGAGTGEGEQFF
J: TRBJ2-7; D: -; size: -; V: TRBV6-1; DNA: TGTGCCAGCAGTGATGCTCAGGGGTGGTACGAGCAGTACTTC; CDR3: CASSDAQGWYEQYF
J: TRBJ2-2; D: -; size: -; V: TRBV6-1; DNA: TGTGCCAGCAGTGAAGATAACGGGTACACCGGGGAGCTGTTTTTT; CDR3: CASSEDNGYTGELFF
J: TRBJ1-1; D: -; size: once; V: TRBV19; DNA: TGTGCCAGTAGTAGCGGTGCAGCGGGCACTGAAGCTTTCTTT; CDR3: CASSSGAAGTEAFF
J: TRBJ2-3; D: -; size: -; V: TRBV10-3; DNA: TGTGCCATCAGTGATGGGGCCACAGATACGCAGTATTTT; CDR3: CAISDGATDTQYF
J: TRBJ2-3; D: -; size: -; V: TRBV4-2; DNA: TGTGCCAGCAGCCAAGATTTGCGGGACCTACAGGATACGCAGTATTTT; CDR3: CASSQDLRDLQDTQYF
J: TRBJ2-7; D: -; size: -; V: TRBV29-1; DNA: TGCAGCGTTGGAGGTTATGGCGATAAATCTAAGCAGTACTTC; CDR3: CSVGGYGDKSKQYF
J: TRBJ2-7; D: TRBD1; size: -; V: TRBV7-9; DNA: TGTGCCAGCAGCTACCCCCTCGGGACAGGGAGTTACGAGCAGTACTTC; CDR3: CASSYPLGTGSYEQYF
J: TRBJ1-2; D: -; size: -; V: TRBV11-2; DNA: TGTGCCAGCAGCTACCTGGGGGGTAACTATGGCTACACCTTC; CDR3: CASSYLGGNYGYTF
J: TRBJ2-7; D: TRBD2; size: -; V: TRBV18; DNA: TGTGCCAGCTCACCCCGGGGGGAGGAGCAGTACTTC; CDR3: CASSPRGEEQYF
J: TRBJ1-2; D: -; size: -; V: TRBV18; DNA: TGTGCCAGCTCACCATTACCACAGAGTCCGATCTCTAACTATGGCTACACCTTC; CDR3: CASSPLPQSPISNYGYTF
J: TRBJ2-7; D: TRBD2; size: once; V: TRBV27; DNA: TGTGCCAGCAAACTAGCGGGAGGTTACGAGCAGTACTTC; CDR3: CASKLAGGYEQYF
J: TRBJ2-1; D: -; size: -; V: TRBV7-3; DNA: TGTGCCAGCAGCCCCGACAGGCACAATGAGCAGTTCTTC; CDR3: CASSPDRHNEQFF
J: TRBJ2-6; D: -; size: -; V: TRBV14; DNA: TGTGCCAGCAGCCGTACCCTCGGTGAGGCCAACGTCCTGACTTTC; CDR3: CASSRTLGEANVLTF
J: TRBJ2-7; D: -; size: -; V: TRBV5-1; DNA: TGCGCCAGCAGCACCCGACTAGGTCTCCACGAGCAGTACTTC; CDR3: CASSTRLGLHEQYF
J: TRBJ1-3; D: -; size: -; V: TRBV5-5; DNA: TGTGCCAGCAGCCTCGGACCATCGGGAGGAAACACCATATATTTT; CDR3: CASSLGPSGGNTIYF
J: TRBJ2-5; D: TRBD1; size: -; V: TRBV19; DNA: TGTGCCAGTAGTACCCTCGGGACAGTACAAGAGACCCAGTACTTC; CDR3: CASSTLGTVQETQYF
J: TRBJ1-4; D: -; size: -; V: TRBV18; DNA: TGTGCCAGCTCACCACTTATTAAGGGATTAAGCAGCGGTGAAAAACTGTTTTTT; CDR3: CASSPLIKGLSSGEKLFF
J: TRBJ2-1; D: TRBD1; size: -; V: TRBV7-9; DNA: TGTGCCAGCAGCTTAAGGACCACAGGGGTCAATGAGCAGTTCTTC; CDR3: CASSLRTTGVNEQFF
J: TRBJ2-7; D: -; size: -; V: TRBV11-2; DNA: TGTGCCAGCAGCTTAGGGGCTAGGGGCGGCTACGAGCAGTACTTC; CDR3: CASSLGARGGYEQYF
J: TRBJ2-3; D: -; size: -; V: TRBV2; DNA: TGTGCCAGCACTTCGGACACCACTAGCACAGATACGCAGTATTTT; CDR3: CASTSDTTSTDTQYF
J: TRBJ1-4; D: TRBD1; size: once; V: TRBV29-1; DNA: TGCAGCGTTGAACAGGGGGCTGGAAAACTGTTTTTT; CDR3: CSVEQGAGKLFF
J: TRBJ2-3; D: -; size: -; V: TRBV9; DNA: TGTGCCAGCAGCGTAGAGAGGGATACGCAGTATTTT; CDR3: CASSVERDTQYF
J: TRBJ1-3; D: -; size: -; V: TRBV27; DNA: TGTGCCAGCAGTTCCCCGAGCAGGGGCAGAGAAAACACCATATATTTT; CDR3: CASSSPSRGRENTIYF
J: TRBJ2-5; D: TRBD2; size: -; V: TRBV11-3; DNA: TGTGCCAGCAGCCGGGGTAGCGGGAGTGCGGGGACCCAGTACTTC; CDR3: CASSRGSGSAGTQYF
J: TRBJ2-7; D: -; size: -; V: TRBV6-6; DNA: TGTGCCAGCAGTTACTGGGGGGTCGGAGACTACGAGCAGTACTTC; CDR3: CASSYWGVGDYEQYF
J: TRBJ2-3; D: TRBD1; size: -; V: TRBV5-4; DNA: TGTGCCAGCAGCCGGGACAGGGGCACAGATACGCAGTATTTT; CDR3: CASSRDRGTDTQYF
J: TRBJ1-4; D: TRBD1; size: -; V: TRBV6-6; DNA: TGTGCCAGCAGTGACCCCGGGACAGGGAATGAAAAACTGTTTTTT; CDR3: CASSDPGTGNEKLFF
J: TRBJ2-1; D: -; size: once; V: TRBV16; DNA: TGTGCCAGCAGCCAAAACAGGAATGAGCAGTTCTTC; CDR3: CASSQNRNEQFF
J: TRBJ2-3; D: -; size: once; V: TRBV2; DNA: TGTGCCAGCAGTGTCTCGAGGTACACAGATACGCAGTATTTT; CDR3: CASSVSRYTDTQYF
J: TRBJ2-1; D: TRBD2; size: -; V: TRBV5-1; DNA: TGCGCCAGCAGCTTTTCGGGGGGAAATGAGCAGTTCTTC; CDR3: CASSFSGGNEQFF
J: TRBJ2-2; D: TRBD1; size: -; V: TRBV6-1; DNA: TGTGCCACCCCGACAGGGGGAAACACCGGGGAGCTGTTTTTT; CDR3: CATPTGGNTGELFF
J: TRBJ2-3; D: -; size: once; V: TRBV2; DNA: TGTGCCAGCAGGAGGAACACAGATACGCAGTATTTT; CDR3: CASRRNTDTQYF
J: TRBJ2-7; D: TRBD1; size: -; V: TRBV15; DNA: TGTGCCACCAGCAGAGAACAGGGGCGCTCCGAGCAGTACTTC; CDR3: CATSREQGRSEQYF
J: TRBJ1-1; D: TRBD1; size: -; V: TRBV5-1; DNA: TGCGCCAGCAGCTTATCCGGGACAGGGGGTGTCGGAGCTTTCTTT; CDR3: CASSLSGTGGVGAFF
J: TRBJ2-7; D: TRBD2; size: once; V: TRBV6-1; DNA: TGTGCCAGCAGTGGTCTAGCGGGGGTCTCCTACGAGCAGTACTTC; CDR3: CASSGLAGVSYEQYF
J: TRBJ2-3; D: TRBD2; size: -; V: TRBV10-2; DNA: TGCGCCAGCAGTGAGTGGGCTAGCGGGGAGAGCACAGATACGCAGTATTTT; CDR3: CASSEWASGESTDTQYF
J: TRBJ2-6; D: -; size: -; V: TRBV6-5; DNA: TGTGCCAGCAGTCCCGGCAGGGCTGGGGCCAACGTCCTGACTTTC; CDR3: CASSPGRAGANVLTF
J: TRBJ2-7; D: TRBD2; size: -; V: TRBV27; DNA: TGTGCCAGCAGGCCTAGCGGGGGCACCTACGAGCAGTACTTC; CDR3: CASRPSGGTYEQYF